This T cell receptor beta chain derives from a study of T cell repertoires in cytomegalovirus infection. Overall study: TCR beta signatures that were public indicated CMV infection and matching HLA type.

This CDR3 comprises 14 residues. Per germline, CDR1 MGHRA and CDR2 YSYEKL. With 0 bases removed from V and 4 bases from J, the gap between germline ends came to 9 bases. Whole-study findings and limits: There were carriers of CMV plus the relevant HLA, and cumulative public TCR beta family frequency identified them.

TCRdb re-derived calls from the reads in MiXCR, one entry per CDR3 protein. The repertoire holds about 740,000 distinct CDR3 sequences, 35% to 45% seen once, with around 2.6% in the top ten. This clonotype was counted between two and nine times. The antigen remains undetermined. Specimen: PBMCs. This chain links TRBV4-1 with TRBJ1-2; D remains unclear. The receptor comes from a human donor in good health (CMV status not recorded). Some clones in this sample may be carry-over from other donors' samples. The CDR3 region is CASSQERQGYGYTF. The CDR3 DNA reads TGCGCCAGCAGCCAAGAACGGCAAGGCTATGGCTACACCTTC.